This TCR beta chain was sequenced in a study of T-cell reconstitution after alpha-beta-depleted transplantation in children (dated by TCRdb to about 2016). At the level of the whole study: T-cell immune reconstitution after TCRalphabeta/CD19-depleted allogeneic hematopoietic cell transplantation in children was quantitatively tracked in the study by means of TCR repertoire profiling.

Ten or more counts support this clonotype. Its antigen specificity is not known. One base away there is no much larger clone; base qualities are not given. The library was built by means of PCR. Sequencer: Illumina HiSeq 2500. Molecular barcoding was employed in the preparation of TCR libraries, with unique molecular identifiers being used to normalize TCRbeta repertoire quantification. In-frame beta chains were kept once TCRdb had trimmed the public reads at Q25 with fastp and called clones with MiXCR. Duplicate CDR3 protein sequences are folded into a single record with the most common DNA and genes. The table for this sample lists a few hundred thousand distinct CDR3 sequences; about a tenth of them were counted only once. The biggest ten clones account for over 5.5% of the sample. Its CDR3 holds 15 amino acids, cysteine through phenylalanine. This entry keeps only the CDR3 DNA: 45 bases, framed from base 1. Cut back by 3 bases and 3 bases, the V and J ends lie 14 bases apart. CDR1 and CDR2 (KGHSH, LQKENI) derive from the germline V gene.

The chain uses TRBV18 and TRBJ1-1; the D gene cannot be named for sure. The receptor's source is a human donor who donated a stem cell graft to a child with acute lymphoblastic leukemia. Source: PBMCs from the stem cell graft donor, taken from the stem cell graft. The DNA sequence is as follows: TGTGCCAGCTCACCCCCGCAGGCGGAATACACTGAAGCTTTCTTT. This gives the protein CASSPPQAEYTEAFF.